This T cell receptor beta chain came from a study of spatial heterogeneity in lung cancer. TCR cDNA molecules each carried a unique molecular identifier. TCRdb recomputed calls from the 5' RACE reads with MiXCR, one row per CDR3 protein. The sample has roughly 48,000 distinct CDR3 sequences, approximately 5.7% seen once. The CDR3 runs to 16 residues. The V end was cut by 1 base, the J end by 1 base, with 10 bases between. Germline values: CDR1 SGHTA, CDR2 FQGTGA. Time point of the sample: sample taken at primary tumor resection. Without sorting, whole RNA was sequenced from tumor, nontumor lung or frozen PBMC.

The sample in question was PBMCs, obtained at surgery. The receptor comes from a male donor with early-stage non-small cell lung cancer. This chain uses TRBV7-3 with TRBJ2-2; no definite D call. CDR3 sequence reads: CASSLNRAGNTGELFF. The CDR3 DNA reads as TGTGCCAGCAGCTTAAATAGGGCAGGGAACACCGGGGAGCTGTTTTTT.